This TCR beta chain comes out of a study of early T cells in non-severe SARS-CoV-2 infection. Study as a whole: Sequencing of bulk RNA from unsorted whole blood was done, without chain pairing. Study outcomes and limitations: There was a bias toward anti-spike CD8 responses in VDJdb matching, which missed private and CD4 specificities.

Per germline, CDR1 SEHNR and CDR2 FQNEAQ (reference sequence). This CDR3 comprises 13 residues. Trimming at V came to 11 bases and at J to 7 bases, leaving 11 bases not matched to a gene. This clonotype came up many times. Its antigen is currently unknown. Researchers attached unique molecular identifiers to individual cDNA molecules. From the 5' RACE reads, TCRdb called clonotypes with MiXCR, one entry per CDR3 protein. The table lists 38,000 or so distinct CDR3 sequences, about 5% of them singletons. Specimen: whole blood. The clonotype was recovered from an adult who was a healthcare worker with PCR-confirmed SARS-CoV-2 infection or an uninfected control (not recorded which). The chain recombines TRBV7-9 with TRBJ1-2; TRBD1 aligns across 9 bases. The CDR3 here is CALRGTGTGGYTF. CDR3 bases: TGTGCCCTGCGGGGGACAGGGACGGGTGGCTACACCTTC.